This is a list of T cell receptor beta chains from one sample in a study of radiation and T cells in renal cell carcinoma. Here immunoSEQ multiplex PCR was the method, and the copy in TCRdb shows in-frame clones only, minus some. Of tens of thousands of clones listed, around 76% are singletons. The source material was blood, sampled from a patient whose treatment included radiotherapy and nephrectomy. The receptors shown here come from a man aged 55-75 years with renal cell carcinoma. The CDR3 runs from the conserved cysteine through the conserved F or W. A D gene is named only where the DNA matches it firmly. Size tells how often a clone was seen (once, few, many) or the class of an expanded clone, and some rows leave it out.

j_call	v_call	d_call	clone_size	cdr3_nt	cdr3_aa
TRBJ2-2	TRBV30	-	-	TGTGCCTGGTGGGGGGACTCGGGAACCGGGGAGCTGTTTTTT	CAWWGDSGTGELFF
TRBJ2-1	TRBV30	-	-	TGTGCCTGGGGACCCGGACAGCACAATGAGCAGTTCTTC	CAWGPGQHNEQFF
TRBJ1-3	TRBV2	-	once	TGTGCCCAGCAAGGGGCCTCCGGAGCAAACACCATATATTTT	CAQQGASGANTIYF
TRBJ2-3	TRBV4-3	-	few	TGCGCCAGCAGCCAAGAGGGACACGCCAGAAATACGCAGTATTTT	CASSQEGHARNTQYF
TRBJ2-1	TRBV7-9	TRBD2	-	TGTGCCAGCAGCTACGGGGGGGAAGACAATGAGCAGTTCTTC	CASSYGGEDNEQFF
TRBJ1-1	TRBV27	-	-	TGTGCCAGCAGTTTATCAGGCAGGAACACTGAAGCTTTCTTT	CASSLSGRNTEAFF
TRBJ2-2	TRBV2	TRBD1	-	TGTGCCAATCACAGGGGGTCCGGGGAGCTGTTTTTT	CANHRGSGELFF
TRBJ2-5	TRBV5-6	TRBD2	-	TGTGCCAGCAGCTCCCTGGAGGGAGGGACGAGAGAAGAGACCCAGTACTTC	CASSSLEGGTREETQYF
TRBJ2-2	TRBV5-6	-	-	TGTGCCAGCACCACACTAAGGGGAGTCGGCACCGGGGAGCTGTTTTTT	CASTTLRGVGTGELFF
TRBJ1-1	TRBV21-1	-	-	TGTGCCAGCAGCAAGGGCGATTTAGATGAAGCTTTCTTT	CASSKGDLDEAFF
TRBJ2-1	TRBV15	TRBD1	-	TGTGCCACCAGCAATTGGGGGAGCGGACAGGGGAATGAGCAGTTCTTC	CATSNWGSGQGNEQFF
TRBJ1-2	TRBV5-6	TRBD1	-	TGTGCCAGCAGCCCCTGGACAGGGGGCGGTGGCTACACCTTC	CASSPWTGGGGYTF
TRBJ2-2	TRBV10-1	TRBD1	few	TGCGCCAGCAGTGAGTACAGGGGCACCGGGGAGCTGTTTTTT	CASSEYRGTGELFF
TRBJ1-2	TRBV7-9	-	few	TGTGCCAGCAGCTTAGACCGGGGCGACTATGGCTACACCTTC	CASSLDRGDYGYTF
TRBJ1-1	TRBV9	TRBD1	-	TGTGCCAGCAGCTCCCCAGACAGGGGGCTTGGGAACACTGAAGCTTTCTTT	CASSSPDRGLGNTEAFF
TRBJ1-6	TRBV7-8	TRBD1	-	TGTGCCAGCAGCTTAGTAGACAGGGGAGGTTCACCCCTCCACTTT	CASSLVDRGGSPLHF
TRBJ1-1	TRBV7-9	-	-	TGTGCCAGCAGCTTAATCGGGGGGCAAACTGAAGCTTTCTTT	CASSLIGGQTEAFF
TRBJ2-7	TRBV30	-	-	TGTGCCTGGAGCCAACCCCTGAACTCCTACGAGCAGTACTTC	CAWSQPLNSYEQYF
TRBJ2-2	TRBV4-3	TRBD2	many	TGCGCCAGCAGCCAAGATAGCGGGGGGGCCAAAACCGGGGAGCTGTTTTTT	CASSQDSGGAKTGELFF
TRBJ1-4	TRBV6-1	-	few	TGTGCCAGCAGGCCGTCAATCGATGAAAAACTGTTTTTT	CASRPSIDEKLFF
TRBJ2-7	TRBV6-1	TRBD2	-	TGTGCCAGCAGTGCTAGCGGGGGTGGGTACGAGCAGTACTTC	CASSASGGGYEQYF
TRBJ1-1	TRBV19	-	-	TGTGCCAGTAGTACCCAAAAAAGGACGGGGAACACTGAAGCTTTCTTT	CASSTQKRTGNTEAFF
TRBJ1-4	TRBV4-2	-	-	TGTGCCAGCAGCCCGGACTTCACTGAAGATGGGGATGAAAAACTGTTTTTT	CASSPDFTEDGDEKLFF
TRBJ2-1	TRBV10-1	-	-	TGCGCCAGCAGCCGACATACCGAGTACAATGAGCAGTTCTTC	CASSRHTEYNEQFF
TRBJ1-4	TRBV6-1	-	-	TGTGCCAGCAGTGAAGGAGGAGGGAATGAAAAACTGTTTTTT	CASSEGGGNEKLFF
TRBJ2-3	TRBV6-1	-	-	TGTGCCAGCAGGCGCGGGCGGCCTCGCACAGATACGCAGTATTTT	CASRRGRPRTDTQYF
TRBJ1-2	TRBV19	-	-	TGTGCCAGTAGTATAGGACCCTATGGCTACACCTTC	CASSIGPYGYTF
TRBJ2-5	TRBV19	-	-	TGTGCCAGTAGTAATGTAGGTGACATCCAAGAGACCCAGTACTTC	CASSNVGDIQETQYF
TRBJ2-3	TRBV5-1	-	few	TGCGCCAGCAGCGGCGGGGCTAGCTTATATGATGATACGCAGTATTTT	CASSGGASLYDDTQYF
TRBJ1-4	TRBV5-1	-	-	TGCGCCAGCAGCTTGGTCGCAGACCAGAATGAAAAACTGTTTTTT	CASSLVADQNEKLFF
TRBJ1-1	TRBV5-1	-	-	TGCGCCAGCAGCGGGACCCTGCGTTCGACTGAAGCTTTCTTT	CASSGTLRSTEAFF
TRBJ1-4	TRBV2	-	many	TGTGCCAGCAGGCCGGGAACCTCGGAGGAACTGTTTTTT	CASRPGTSEELFF
TRBJ2-3	TRBV5-1	-	-	TGCGCCAGCAGGGACACAGATACGCAGTATTTT	CASRDTDTQYF
TRBJ1-5	TRBV19	TRBD1	-	TGTGCCAGTAGTACCGGCCGGGACAGGGTATACAATCAGCCCCAGCATTTT	CASSTGRDRVYNQPQHF
TRBJ2-1	TRBV12-5	-	-	TGTGCTAGTGGTTTGAATATCAGGACACTTCGGGAGCATGAGCAGTTCTTC	CASGLNIRTLREHEQFF
TRBJ2-5	TRBV9	-	-	TGTGCCAGCAGCGTAGCTACCAGGACACAAGAGACCCAGTACTTC	CASSVATRTQETQYF
TRBJ1-2	TRBV11-2	-	-	TGTGCCAGCAGCACCCCTCGGGGGAACTATGGCTACACCTTC	CASSTPRGNYGYTF
TRBJ2-7	TRBV7-2	-	-	TGTGCCAGCAGCCCGGGCATTCCCTACGAGCAGTACTTC	CASSPGIPYEQYF
TRBJ2-1	TRBV9	-	once	TGTGCCAGCAGCGTAGAACTAGCTCCCTACAATGAGCAGTTCTTC	CASSVELAPYNEQFF
TRBJ1-1	TRBV19	-	-	TGTGCCAGTAGTATCGAAGGGAGTACTGAAGCTTTCTTT	CASSIEGSTEAFF
TRBJ2-7	TRBV2	-	-	TGTGCCAGCAGGCCGGACACGTCCTACGAGCAGTACTTC	CASRPDTSYEQYF
TRBJ2-7	TRBV29-1	TRBD2	-	TGCAGCGTTGTCCCTAGCGGGAGCTCCTACGAGCAGTACTTC	CSVVPSGSSYEQYF
TRBJ1-3	TRBV13	-	-	TGTGCCAGCAGCCTCGGAAGCCGCTCTGGAAACACCATATATTTT	CASSLGSRSGNTIYF
TRBJ1-2	TRBV7-8	TRBD1	-	TGTGCCAGCAGCTTAGCCGCAGGGGGCAACTATGGCTACACCTTC	CASSLAAGGNYGYTF
TRBJ1-3	TRBV7-3	-	-	TGTGCCAGCAGCTTGGCCCCCGGCCCCTCTGGAAACACCATATATTTT	CASSLAPGPSGNTIYF